This TCR beta chain was sequenced during a study of regulatory T cells in long-lasting Graves disease. As to time point: newly diagnosed GD, antithyroid drugs for less than 3 months. RNA isolated from PBMCs was used to make the TCR library. V gave up 6 bases and J gave up 0 bases; unmatched junction bases: 10. This CDR3 region has 17 residues. Per germline, CDR1 DFQATT and CDR2 SNEGSKA (reference sequence). CDR3 regions were amplified by Arm-PCR using iRepertoire HTBI primers to build TCR beta libraries. Each CDR3 protein gets one entry after TCRdb re-called the multiplex PCR reads with MiXCR. The repertoire holds around 500,000 distinct CDR3 sequences, with roughly 13% as singletons. This sample was shared with a second study, whose subject was T cells in Graves' hyperthyroidism and ophthalmopathy. From that paper: Researchers defined stable Graves' hyperthyroidism as no ophthalmopathy progression within 18 months. The diagnoses drew upon clinical symptoms, serum thyroxine and TRAb, thyroid ultrasound and orbital computed tomography. The TCR CDR3 was amplified in a first-round RT-PCR using the HTBI primer set. Most clonotypes expanded in the thyroid (above 0.001) were also present in blood.

The sequenced sample was peripheral blood mononuclear cells (PBMCs), obtained at new diagnosis, from a patient treated with antithyroid drugs. This receptor was obtained from a young man with Graves disease. The chain employs TRBV20-1 and TRBJ1-5; TRBD1 aligns across 11 bases. The CDR3 DNA reads TGCAGTGCCAGCGGCGGGACAGGGGGATATAGCAATCAGCCCCAGCATTTT. Its translation is CSASGGTGGYSNQPQHF.